Ten or more counts support the clone carrying this T cell receptor beta chain. The data were obtained in a study of molecular identifiers for immune sequencing clone quantification. TCRdb processed the PCR reads anew with MiXCR; each CDR3 protein has one entry. The profile shows about 640,000 distinct CDR3 sequences, just under 20% of them singletons. Source material: naive CD8+ T cells from blood, with Jurkat cell RNA spiked in. Specified subset: FACS-sorted CD8+CD4-CCR7+CD45RA+ naive T cells. The TCR sequence derives from a human donor in good health. Some libraries in this study had Jurkat cell RNA spiked in.

The CDR3 DNA sequence: TGTGCCAGCAGTTACTCAGGGACAGGGTTCGAGCAGTACTTC. It translates to CASSYSGTGFEQYF. The rearrangement uses TRBV6-5 and TRBJ2-7; 9 nucleotides match TRBD1. The CDR3 covers 14 residues. The germline gives CDR1 MNHEY, CDR2 SVGAGI. V trimming: 0 bases; J trimming: 6 bases; junction bases outside the gene matches: 3.